These 17 T cell receptor beta chains were sequenced from one sample in a study of blood T cell repertoires in COVID-19. Libraries were prepared by immunoSEQ multiplex PCR; TCRdb keeps only in-frame clonotypes and omits some of them. Among 140,000 to 150,000 clones listed, 84% were seen once. Sequencing was performed on peripheral blood. The origin of the receptors is a human donor in a cohort sampled during active COVID-19.

The genes are TRBV2 and TRBJ2-1, with D maybe TRBD2 (5 bases). Germline values: CDR1 SNHLY, CDR2 FYNNEI. The CDR3 is 16 amino acids. The V gene lost 5 bases and the J gene lost 4 bases, with 18 bases spanning the gap. For the CDR3, the DNA is TGTGCCAGCAGTCCAGAGGGTGACTTGAGATACAATGAGCAGTTCTTC. It translates to CASSPEGDLRYNEQFF.

The gene calls are TRBV6-4 and TRBJ2-7, with 8 positions matching TRBD1. This CDR3 comprises 17 residues. Germline V gene sequence: CDR1 MRHNA, CDR2 SNTAGT. J gave up 3 bases and V 2 bases, and 12 bases lay outside the gene matches. The CDR3 DNA reads TGTGCCAGCAGTGACAGAGCTAGACAGGGGATCGTCTACGAGCAGTACTTC. Translation gives CASSDRARQGIVYEQYF.

This clone appeared a single time. CDR3 protein: CASSEDRGAYNSPLHF. The CDR3 nucleotides read TGCGCCAGCAGCGAGGACAGGGGAGCCTATAATTCACCCCTCCACTTT. This chain connects TRBV5-1 to TRBJ1-6, with 9 bases fitting TRBD1. With 4 bases clipped from V and 2 bases from J, the junction kept 4 bases outside the gene matches. This CDR3 spans 16 amino acids. Germline CDR1 is SGHRS and CDR2 is YFSETQ.

The chain employs TRBV6-5 and TRBJ1-1; D gene unclear. The germline gives CDR1 MNHEY, CDR2 SVGAGI. V was shortened by 11 bases and J by 1 base, with 14 bases between the two germline ends. This CDR3 has 13 amino acids. The CDR3 DNA is TGTGCCGTCTCTATGGGCGCGAACACTGAAGCTTTCTTT. It yields the protein CAVSMGANTEAFF.

V is TRBV25-1 and J is TRBJ2-2; D gene unclear. Per germline, CDR1 MGHDK and CDR2 SYGVNS. CDR3 length equals 13 residues. Deletions cut 0 bases from V and 9 bases from J, with 8 bases between. CDR3 sequence: CASSEYTHRELFF. In DNA, the CDR3 is TGTGCCAGCAGTGAATACACACACCGGGAGCTGTTTTTT.

The chain employs TRBV3-1 (or the pseudogene TRBV3-2) and TRBJ1-2, with a possible D match to TRBD1 (5 bases). Per the germline V gene, CDR1 is LGHDT and CDR2 is YNNKEL (reference sequence). This CDR3 has 16 residues. The V end lost 0 bases, the J end lost 0 bases, and 11 bases lay between the germline ends. In DNA, the CDR3 is TGTGCCAGCAGCCAAGAACAGGCGACAGCTAACTATGGCTACACCTTC. Translating gives CASSQEQATANYGYTF.

This clone occurred a few times. The rearrangement uses TRBV10-1 and TRBJ1-2; TRBD1 matches at 10 bases. Germline CDR1 is WNHNN and CDR2 is SYGVQD (reference sequence). V lost 2 bases, J lost 6 bases, and 6 bases stayed unmatched. This CDR3 has 15 amino acids. CDR3: CASSETGTGAHGYTF. DNA of the CDR3: TGCGCCAGCAGTGAGACCGGGACAGGGGCCCATGGCTACACCTTC.

The chain employs TRBV10-3 and TRBJ2-2, with 8 bases lining up with TRBD2. This CDR3 has 19 residues. Germline-derived CDR1 and CDR2 are ENHRY and SYGVKD. The V and J ends lost 0 bases and 1 base, in that order; junction bases with no gene match: 10. The CDR3 here is CAISESRSSAGGNTGELFF. The CDR3 region has the DNA TGTGCCATCAGTGAGTCGAGGAGCTCCGCGGGGGGGAACACCGGGGAGCTGTTTTTT.

The rearrangement uses TRBV2 and TRBJ2-1; 9 nucleotides match TRBD1. Germline CDR1 reads SNHLY; CDR2 reads FYNNEI. With V trimmed by 8 bases and J by 2 bases, 7 bases remained unmatched. The CDR3 loop spans 15 amino acids. CDR3 residues: CASPSGQGPYNEQFF. The CDR3 nucleotides read TGTGCCAGCCCCTCGGGACAGGGACCCTACAATGAGCAGTTCTTC.

The CDR3 here is CASSLAPDSHTYEQYF. CDR3 sequence (DNA): TGTGCCAGCAGCTTAGCCCCAGACAGCCACACCTACGAGCAGTACTTC. The V gene is TRBV7-2, the J gene TRBJ2-7, with a weak D call TRBD1 (5 bases). The V gene lost 0 bases and the J gene lost 2 bases, with 14 bases spanning the gap. The CDR3 has 16 residues. Germline V lookup: CDR1 SGHTA, CDR2 FQGNSA.

The rearrangement links TRBV5-1 to TRBJ2-1, with 12 bases fitting TRBD2. V was clipped by 1 base and J by 8 bases; unmatched bases: 1. This CDR3 spans 14 amino acids. CDR1 SGHRS and CDR2 YFSETQ come from the germline V gene. The CDR3 spells CASSLLAGGDEQFF. The CDR3 DNA is TGCGCCAGCAGCTTGCTAGCGGGGGGGGATGAGCAGTTCTTC.

This clone was recorded a few times. This chain uses TRBV5-5 with TRBJ2-7, with D tentatively TRBD1 (5 bases). CDR3 size: 14 residues. The V end was cut by 1 base, the J end by 6 bases, with 14 bases between. Per the germline V gene, CDR1 is SGHKS and CDR2 is YYEKEE (reference sequence). The CDR3 is CASSLQGSLAEQYF. The CDR3 DNA reads TGTGCCAGCAGCTTGCAGGGCAGCTTAGCCGAGCAGTACTTC.

V gene TRBV7-2 combines with J gene TRBJ2-7, with TRBD1 matching over 7 bases. Germline V gives CDR1 SGHTA, CDR2 FQGNSA. This CDR3 comprises 13 residues. Trimming cost V 4 bases and J 6 bases; bases outside gene matches: 6. CDR3 amino acids: CASSSKGGSEQYF. The CDR3 region has the DNA TGTGCCAGCAGCTCAAAAGGGGGCAGCGAGCAGTACTTC.

The V and J genes are TRBV6-2 or TRBV6-3 and TRBJ1-2, with unresolved D. The CDR3 runs to 14 residues. V was pared by 2 bases and J by 2 bases, with 9 bases between. Per germline, CDR1 MNHEY and CDR2 SVGEGT. The CDR3 spells CASSYRSSNYGYTF. The CDR3 DNA follows: TGTGCCAGCAGTTACCGGAGCAGCAACTATGGCTACACCTTC.

The gene calls are TRBV4-1 and TRBJ2-2; 9 nucleotides match TRBD2. CDR1 MGHRA and CDR2 YSYEKL come from the germline V gene. V lost 4 bases and J lost 2; bases outside the gene matches: 17. The CDR3 spans 20 residues. CDR3 amino acids: CASSPRGMASGDFNTGELFF. CDR3 coding DNA: TGCGCCAGCAGCCCGAGGGGGATGGCTAGCGGGGACTTTAACACCGGGGAGCTGTTTTTT.

This chain connects TRBV6-1 to TRBJ1-5; possible D gene TRBD1, 6 bases. This CDR3 comprises 15 residues. Germline CDR1 reads MNHNS; CDR2 reads SASEGT. Trimming removed 2 bases from V and 3 bases from J, with 11 bases in between. The CDR3 DNA reads TGTGCCAGCAGTGAATATCAGGGGAACAATCAGCCCCAGCATTTT. Protein sequence: CASSEYQGNNQPQHF.

The rearrangement joins TRBV7-6 to TRBJ1-3; D unresolved. Germline V gene lookup returns CDR1 SGHVS and CDR2 FNYEAQ. This CDR3 is built from 15 residues. V lost 5 bases and J lost 3, with 14 bases in between. DNA of the CDR3: TGTGCCAGCAGCGACCGAGGATTGAGTGGAAACACCATATATTTT. Its translation: CASSDRGLSGNTIYF.